The text below deals with one T cell receptor (beta chain). No antigen is known for it. The sample holds no much larger clone one base away, and base qualities are not on file. At one collaborating source in Seattle, patients were enrolled during active infection and were followed longitudinally through the course of disease. Each collaborating institution followed its own protocols to collect whole blood in K2EDTA tubes. For TCRbeta analysis, collaborators shipped samples as frozen whole blood, isolated PBMCs, or DNA extracted from either of those sample types. TCRbeta CDR3 regions were amplified from genomic DNA using the immunoSEQ Assay, a bias-controlled multiplex PCR. The study's own analysis went as follows. The number of nucleated cells in each sample was estimated from the amplification of reference gene primers within the assay. Sequence reads were collapsed and filtered to measure the absolute abundance of every unique TCRbeta CDR3 rearrangement. For each sample, productive Simpson clonality was calculated by taking the square root of Simpson's diversity index across productive rearrangements. TCRdb took this table from immuneACCESS and kept in-frame rearrangements with V and J called. Such tables lack part of the clones; where checked against another copy, unresolved V genes explain under half of the gap, and the rest is unexplained. V and J calls plus clone size are reproduced from that table; the DNA served to infer D and trimming. This sample gives fewer than 350,000 clones in total; 87% of them show up just once. Around 9.9% of the sample is held by the ten biggest clonotypes.

The data originate from a study of blood T cell repertoires in COVID-19 (dated by TCRdb to the early 2020s). In terms of the full investigation: Collaborator samples came from the United States, Italy and Spain and covered acute and convalescent phases of COVID-19. The material from the prospective study consisted of cDNA or gDNA derived from T cells, B-cell-depleted T cells, or PBMCs. Subjects who had been exposed to COVID-19, were actively infected with it, or had recovered from it provided the deeply sampled blood TCRbeta repertoires that made up the dataset. The repertoires were made available in a free public database intended to serve as a resource for research on the immune response to SARS-CoV-2. The samples were drawn from the first 160 participants of the ongoing ImmuneRACE study and from 1,254 subjects provided by 6 global collaborators. Nearly every sample came with metadata listing a de-identified subject ID, COVID-19 status, age in years and sex. Where HLA class I and class II types were available, the types were taken from metadata supplied by the sample provider, not from assay-based typing.

The study at large found these results: The quantity of clinical and demographic metadata differed by source and by participant and was supplied without curation.

Sequenced sample: peripheral blood. The TCR sequence derives from a man aged 30 to 39 with COVID-19, enrolled during active disease.

The bases are TGTGCCAGCAGTTGGGACAGGGTTGGAGCTTTCTTT. This yields the protein CASSWDRVGAFF. The chain links TRBV25-1 with TRBJ1-1, with 9 junctional bases fitting TRBD1. V lost 5 bases and J lost 10 bases, and the count of bases not matched to a germline gene is 5. From its cysteine to its phenylalanine, the CDR3 spans 12 amino acids. Only CDR3 DNA remains: 36 bases, in frame from the first base. CDR1 and CDR2, looked up from the germline V gene, are MGHDK and SYGVNS. Reference TRBV25-1 and TRBJ1-1 genes cover what lies past the CDR3, so the full variable domain is EADIYQTPRYLVIGTGKKITLECSQTMGHDKMYWYQQDPGMELHLIHYSYGVNSTEKGDLSSESTVSRIRTEHFPLTLESARPSHTSQYLCASSWDRVGAFFGQGTRLTVV.